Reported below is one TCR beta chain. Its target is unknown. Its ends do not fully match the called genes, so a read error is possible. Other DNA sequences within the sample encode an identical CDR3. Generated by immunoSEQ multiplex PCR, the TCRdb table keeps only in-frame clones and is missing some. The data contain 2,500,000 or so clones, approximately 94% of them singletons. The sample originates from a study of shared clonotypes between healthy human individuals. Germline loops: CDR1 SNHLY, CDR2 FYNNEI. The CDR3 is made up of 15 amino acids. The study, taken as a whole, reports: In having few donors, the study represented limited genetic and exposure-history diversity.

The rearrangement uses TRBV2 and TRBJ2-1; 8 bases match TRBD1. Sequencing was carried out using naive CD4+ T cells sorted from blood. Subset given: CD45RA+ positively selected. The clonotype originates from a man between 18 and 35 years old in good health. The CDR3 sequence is CASSEDRGSYNEQFF. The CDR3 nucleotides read TGTGCCAGCAGCGAAGACAGGGGATCCTACAATGAGCAGTTCTTC. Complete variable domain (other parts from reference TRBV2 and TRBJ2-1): EPEVTQTPSHQVTQMGQEVILRCVPISNHLYFYWYRQILGQKVEFLVSFYNNEISEKSEIFDDQFSVERPDGSNFTLKIRSTKLEDSAMYFCASSEDRGSYNEQFFGPGTRLTVL.